This is a list of T cell receptor beta chains from one sample in a study of CD8 T cells in ankylosing spondylitis. TCRdb fed the 5' RACE reads into MiXCR, producing one record per CDR3 protein. Seen here are 150,000 to 200,000 distinct CDR3 sequences, 11% observed once, and the top ten hold roughly 29%. The specimen was blood, either unsorted or a sorted T cell fraction (not recorded which). The receptors were gathered from a male donor with ankylosing spondylitis or in good health (not recorded which). Each CDR3 is given with its conserved first and last residue. The order of the fields is V gene, J gene, D gene, CDR3 length, clone size, CDR3 DNA, CDR3 protein. D genes are given only for firm matches. Only some rows state a clone size, as once, few, many or a class for expanded clones.

TRBV5-1,TRBJ2-5,TRBD2,16,NA,TGCGCCAGCAGCCTAACTAGCGGGAGGGGGAAAGAGACCCAGTACTTC,CASSLTSGRGKETQYF
TRBV7-2,TRBJ1-4,NA,14,few,TGTGCCAGCAGCATAACGTCCTCAGGGGAAAAACTGTTTTTT,CASSITSSGEKLFF
TRBV11-2,TRBJ2-5,TRBD1,15,NA,TGTGCCAGCAGCTTAGGGGGGACAGTCCAAGGGACCCAGTACTTC,CASSLGGTVQGTQYF
TRBV11-2,TRBJ1-1,NA,14,few,TGTGCCAGCAGCTTTAGGACGGGGAACACTGAAGCTTTCTTT,CASSFRTGNTEAFF
TRBV12-3/TRBV12-4,TRBJ2-3,TRBD2,15,NA,TGTGCCAGCAGTTTGGGCGGGAGAATAGCGGATACGCAGTATTTT,CASSLGGRIADTQYF
TRBV7-2,TRBJ1-5,NA,14,NA,TGTGCCAGCAGCTCCGTGGGAGCCGGTCAGCCCCAGCATTTT,CASSSVGAGQPQHF
TRBV10-3,TRBJ2-5,NA,13,many,TGTGCCAGTTCCACCCACTCACAAGAGACCCAGTACTTC,CASSTHSQETQYF
TRBV6-2/TRBV6-3,TRBJ2-5,NA,14,NA,TGTGCCAGCAGCCCCTACGCCAGTAGCCCGGTTCAGTACTTC,CASSPYASSPVQYF
TRBV6-1,TRBJ1-2,NA,17,NA,TGTGCCAGCATGCCGGGGGTAAAAATGAGGTTGCGCTATGGCTACACCTTC,CASMPGVKMRLRYGYTF
TRBV5-4,TRBJ2-2,TRBD1,18,few,TGTGCCAGCAGCCCCCGAGGGGGCGCATCTCAAAACACCGGGGAGCTGTTTTTT,CASSPRGGASQNTGELFF
TRBV7-9,TRBJ2-1,TRBD2,17,NA,TGTGCCAGCAGCTTACAAGGGGCGGGAGGGCCGAAGAATGAGCAGTTCTTC,CASSLQGAGGPKNEQFF
TRBV25-1,TRBJ1-1,NA,16,many,TGTGCCAGCAGCCCTAAGAGGGCTAGAATGAACACTGAAGCTTTCTTT,CASSPKRARMNTEAFF
TRBV4-2,TRBJ1-1,TRBD1,17,NA,TGTGCCAGCAGCCAAGGCATAAAAGGACAGGGCTACACTGAAGCTTTCTTT,CASSQGIKGQGYTEAFF
TRBV20-1,TRBJ2-1,NA,14,many,TGCAGTGCTAGTGGGGCGGGTTGGGACAATGAGCAGTTCTTC,CSASGAGWDNEQFF
TRBV14,TRBJ2-7,NA,15,few,TGTGCCAGCAGCCAAGGGACCGGGAGTTCCTACGAGCAGTACTTC,CASSQGTGSSYEQYF
TRBV10-2,TRBJ2-5,TRBD1,13,many,TGCGCCAGCAGTAAGGGGGCTAGGGAGACCCAGTACTTC,CASSKGARETQYF